This is a list of T cell receptor beta chains from one sample in a study of blood T cells in healthy people across ages. Using its own MiXCR run on the 5' RACE reads, TCRdb lists one record per CDR3 protein. The sample lists about a million distinct CDR3 sequences, about two fifths seen once, with around 14% in the top ten. The specimen was blood. Receptors were obtained from a man aged 18 to 35 in good health. CDR3s include the opening cysteine and the closing phenylalanine or tryptophan. A D gene is named only where the DNA matches it firmly. Clone size, where shown, is once, few, many, or a class for clones that have expanded.

size: few
length: 14
V: TRBV20-1
J: TRBJ2-3
D: -
CDR3: CSARGTGKTDTQYF
DNA: TGCAGTGCTAGGGGTACCGGGAAGACAGATACGCAGTATTTT

size: few
length: 13
V: TRBV27
J: TRBJ2-3
D: -
CDR3: CASSDRAPHTQYF
DNA: TGTGCCAGCAGCGACCGGGCCCCACATACGCAGTATTTT

size: few
length: 13
V: TRBV12-3/TRBV12-4
J: TRBJ1-1
D: -
CDR3: CASSLNQGTEAFF
DNA: TGTGCCAGCAGTTTAAATCAGGGGACTGAAGCTTTCTTT

size: -
length: 12
V: TRBV6-1
J: TRBJ2-5
D: TRBD1
CDR3: CASRDRASVQYF
DNA: TGTGCCAGCCGGGACAGGGCCTCTGTGCAGTACTTC

size: -
length: 14
V: TRBV7-2
J: TRBJ1-2
D: -
CDR3: CASSFLVENYGYTF
DNA: TGTGCCAGCAGCTTCTTGGTGGAGAACTATGGCTACACCTTC

size: many
length: 13
V: TRBV18
J: TRBJ2-3
D: -
CDR3: CASSPSATDTQYF
DNA: TGTGCCAGCTCACCATCCGCTACAGATACGCAGTATTTT

size: -
length: 15
V: TRBV7-2
J: TRBJ1-1
D: TRBD1
CDR3: CASSAYGTANTEAFF
DNA: TGTGCCAGCAGCGCTTACGGGACAGCGAACACTGAGGCTTTCTTT

size: -
length: 13
V: TRBV12-3/TRBV12-4
J: TRBJ1-1
D: -
CDR3: CASSFGWYTEAFF
DNA: TGTGCCAGCAGTTTTGGGTGGTACACTGAAGCTTTCTTT

size: -
length: 13
V: TRBV12-3/TRBV12-4
J: TRBJ1-5
D: -
CDR3: CASTLSPNQPQHF
DNA: TGTGCCAGCACCCTGAGCCCGAATCAGCCCCAGCATTTT

size: few
length: 14
V: TRBV7-3
J: TRBJ2-3
D: -
CDR3: CASSLAAATDTQYF
DNA: TGTGCCAGCAGCTTAGCGGCAGCTACAGATACGCAGTATTTT

size: -
length: 13
V: TRBV5-6
J: TRBJ2-5
D: TRBD1
CDR3: CANSQTGVETQYF
DNA: TGTGCCAACAGCCAGACAGGGGTTGAGACCCAGTACTTC

size: few
length: 20
V: TRBV7-2
J: TRBJ2-3
D: TRBD2
CDR3: CASSLEWLSGGTRRIDTQYF
DNA: TGTGCCAGCAGCTTAGAGTGGCTAAGCGGGGGGACCCGGCGGATAGATACGCAGTATTTT

size: few
length: 17
V: TRBV10-3
J: TRBJ2-5
D: -
CDR3: CAISESPADGREETQYF
DNA: TGTGCCATCAGTGAGTCCCCAGCTGACGGAAGGGAAGAGACCCAGTACTTC

size: -
length: 16
V: TRBV7-8
J: TRBJ1-5
D: -
CDR3: CASSLERHPRVEPQHF
DNA: TGTGCCAGCAGCTTAGAGCGGCATCCGAGAGTGGAGCCCCAGCATTTT

size: few
length: 13
V: TRBV6-5
J: TRBJ1-4
D: -
CDR3: CASSAGRLEELFF
DNA: TGTGCCAGCAGCGCGGGTCGGCTCGAGGAACTGTTTTTT

size: -
length: 16
V: TRBV9
J: TRBJ2-2
D: TRBD1
CDR3: CASSDRGRGDTGELFF
DNA: TGTGCCAGCAGCGACAGGGGACGAGGCGACACCGGGGAGCTGTTTTTT

size: -
length: 15
V: TRBV5-1
J: TRBJ2-2
D: -
CDR3: CASSRGQHSTGELFF
DNA: TGCGCCAGCAGCAGAGGACAGCACAGTACCGGGGAGCTGTTTTTT